One sample yielded the 29 T cell receptor beta chains listed below, sequenced in a study of cytotoxic CD8 clonotypes in ibrutinib-treated CLL. Clones were sequenced by immunoSEQ multiplex PCR, and TCRdb holds only the in-frame ones, with some missing. The sample has approximately 80,000 clones; about 86% are singletons. The specimen was PBMCs, collected before ibrutinib treatment. The source is a human donor with chronic lymphocytic leukemia.

This chain links TRBV28 with TRBJ1-5, with 7 bases matching TRBD1. CDR1 MDHEN and CDR2 SYDVKM come from the germline V gene. The CDR3 sequence is 16 residues long. J was trimmed by 0 bases and V by 5 bases; bases with no gene match: 7. CDR3 in amino acids: CASSQTWDSSNQPQHF. The CDR3 DNA sequence: TGTGCCAGCAGTCAAACCTGGGACAGTAGCAATCAGCCCCAGCATTTT.

The chain has TRBV19 and TRBJ2-4; 7 positions agree with TRBD1. CDR1 and CDR2 (germline): LNHDA, SQIVND (reference sequence). With V trimmed by 1 base and J by 11 bases, 5 bases remained unmatched. The CDR3 covers 13 residues. The CDR3 region has the DNA TGTGCCAGTAGTATAGGGAAGGGGGCCCTTCAGTACTTC. It codes for CASSIGKGALQYF.

Only one count was recorded for this clone. The chain's CDR3 is CASSFLRTDAYEQYF. The CDR3 region has the DNA TGTGCCAGCAGCTTTCTTAGGACAGATGCCTACGAGCAGTACTTC. The J gene is TRBJ2-7, the V gene TRBV11-3; a possible D gene is TRBD1 (6 bases). Germline lookup yields CDR1 SGHNT and CDR2 YENEEA. The CDR3 sequence is 15 residues long. Trimming took 3 bases from V and 2 from J, leaving 14 bases between them.

This clone has just one count. V is TRBV5-4 and J is TRBJ2-7, with D tentatively TRBD2 (7 bases). V was cut by 6 bases and J by 3 bases, with 19 bases left in between. This CDR3 comprises 15 residues. The germline CDR1 and CDR2 sequences are SGHNT and YYREEE (reference sequence). CDR3 region: CASTHEGGAGYEQYF. The CDR3 nucleotides read TGTGCCAGCACTCACGAGGGGGGGGCCGGCTACGAGCAGTACTTC. The variable domain in full, with the rest retrieved from reference TRBV5-4 and TRBJ2-7, is ETGVTQSPTHLIKTRGQQVTLRCSSQSGHNTVSWYQQALGQGPQFIFQYYREEENGRGNFPPRFSGLQFPNYSSELNVNALELDDSALYLCASTHEGGAGYEQYFGPGTRLTVT.

For this clone: Other DNA sequences from this sample encode an identical CDR3 as well. The rearrangement joins TRBV7-2 to TRBJ1-5; D is possibly TRBD1 (5 bases). The CDR3 extends over 15 amino acids. Looked up from germline, CDR1 is SGHTA and CDR2 is FQGNSA. V lost 5 bases to trimming and J lost 3 bases, with 14 bases between them. CDR3 sequence (DNA): TGTGCCAGCAGCCCCCGGGGGGGGAACAATCAGCCCCAGCATTTT. Protein: CASSPRGGNNQPQHF. Together with reference TRBV7-2 and TRBJ1-5, the CDR3 gives the full variable domain: GAGVSQSPSNKVTEKGKDVELRCDPISGHTALYWYRQSLGQGLEFLIYFQGNSAPDKSGLPSDRFSAERTGGSVSTLTIQRTQQEDSAVYLCASSPRGGNNQPQHFGDGTRLSIL.

The V call is TRBV4-1, the J call TRBJ1-1, with TRBD1 as a possible D gene (5 bases). The CDR3 runs to 15 residues. Trimming shortened V by 1 base and J by 3 bases, and 12 bases separated the two germline ends. Germline V gives CDR1 MGHRA, CDR2 YSYEKL. In DNA, the CDR3 is TGCGCCAGCAGCCAAGTGGGGGGTGGGCACACTGAAGCTTTCTTT. Its protein product is CASSQVGGGHTEAFF.

The CDR3: CASSTTTNQPQHF. The CDR3 DNA is TGTGCCAGCAGTACCACAACAAACCAGCCCCAGCATTTT. The rearrangement links TRBV27 to TRBJ1-5; D unclear. V was pared by 5 bases and J by 7 bases, with 12 bases between. From germline, CDR1 is MNHEY and CDR2 SMNVEV (reference sequence). The CDR3 contains 13 residues.

This chain links TRBV29-1 with TRBJ2-7; 10 nucleotides match TRBD1. V shed 5 bases and J 5 bases; nucleotides not matched to a gene: 6. Germline values: CDR1 SQVTM, CDR2 ANQGSEA. The CDR3 spans 13 residues. CDR3 protein: CSVSGTGAHEQYF. As DNA, the CDR3 is TGCAGCGTTTCCGGGACAGGGGCCCACGAGCAGTACTTC.

The V call is TRBV11-2, the J call TRBJ2-4; D unresolved. This CDR3 has 12 residues. CDR1 and CDR2 (germline): SGHAT, FQNNGV. V lost 2 bases and J lost 8, with 7 bases in between. CDR3 region: CASSLLGYIQYF. CDR3 sequence (DNA): TGTGCCAGCAGCTTACTAGGTTACATTCAGTACTTC. Based on the CDR3 plus reference TRBV11-2 and TRBJ2-4, the full variable domain is EAGVAQSPRYKIIEKRQSVAFWCNPISGHATLYWYQQILGQGPKLLIQFQNNGVVDDSQLPKDRFSAERLKGVDSTLKIQPAKLEDSAVYLCASSLLGYIQYFGAGTRLSVL.

CDR3 sequence: CASISGARQGPYEQYF. Here the CDR3 DNA reads TGTGCCAGCATTTCAGGGGCGAGACAGGGCCCCTACGAGCAGTACTTC. The genes are TRBV27 and TRBJ2-7; the match to TRBD1 covers 7 bases. The CDR3 runs to 16 residues. CDR1 MNHEY and CDR2 SMNVEV come from the germline V gene (reference sequence). V shed 7 bases and J 2 bases; nucleotides not matched to a gene: 14.

This clone was recorded once. This rearrangement joins TRBV18 to TRBJ2-1, with TRBD1 matching 10 bases. The CDR3 runs 16 residues. Trimming took 2 bases from V and 5 from J; bases not matched to a gene: 6. Germline values: CDR1 KGHSH, CDR2 LQKENI. The CDR3 DNA is TGTGCCAGCTCACCAAGACAGGGGGCCCGTGACAATGAGCAGTTCTTC. It specifies CASSPRQGARDNEQFF.

This clone was found once. The rearrangement uses TRBV12-5 and TRBJ1-5; the D gene is possibly TRBD1 (5 bases). This CDR3 region has 14 residues. The V end was cut by 5 bases, the J end by 7 bases, with 15 bases between. Germline CDR1 and CDR2: LGHNT and FRNRAP. CDR3 sequence reads: CASGTGGFNQPQHF. The DNA for the CDR3 is TGTGCTAGTGGTACTGGGGGATTTAACCAGCCCCAGCATTTT.

V and J are TRBV6-4 and TRBJ1-2, with 9 bases matching TRBD1. V gave up 3 bases and J gave up 5 bases; unmatched junction bases: 1. Germline loops: CDR1 MRHNA, CDR2 SNTAGT. The CDR3 runs to 13 residues. CDR3 sequence (DNA): TGTGCCAGCAGTGAGGGACAGGGTTATGGCTACACCTTC. This codes for CASSEGQGYGYTF.

This sequence joins TRBV19 and TRBJ2-2, with 9 nucleotides matching TRBD1. Unmatched junction bases numbered 5, after V lost 7 bases and J lost 5 bases. In germline, CDR1 is LNHDA, CDR2 SQIVND (reference sequence). The CDR3 spans 14 residues. This chain's CDR3 is CASTHRGRTGELFF. The CDR3 nucleotides are TGTGCCAGTACCCACAGGGGGCGGACCGGGGAGCTGTTTTTT.

J is TRBJ2-1 and V is TRBV9; TRBD2 matches 7 bases. CDR1 and CDR2 from the germline V gene are SGDLS and YYNGEE. This CDR3 is 17 amino acids long. V trimming: 0 bases; J trimming: 8 bases; junction bases outside the gene matches: 14. Written as DNA, the CDR3 is TGTGCCAGCAGCGTAGTTCGGAGGCCTAGCGGCCCCGATGAGCAGTTCTTC. Translated: CASSVVRRPSGPDEQFF.

This chain uses TRBV11-3 with TRBJ2-1; 7 positions agree with TRBD2. This CDR3 has 14 residues. The ends lost 5 bases at V and 0 bases at J; junction bases unmatched: 1. Germline loops: CDR1 SGHNT, CDR2 YENEEA. The CDR3 DNA reads TGTGCCAGCAGCCGGGACTACTCCTACAATGAGCAGTTCTTC. It translates to CASSRDYSYNEQFF.

Only one count was recorded for this clone. This chain links TRBV5-1 with TRBJ2-5; TRBD1 might be the D (7 bases). The CDR3 contains 16 residues. V was clipped by 3 bases and J by 3 bases, with 18 bases between them. The germline gives CDR1 SGHRS, CDR2 YFSETQ. CDR3 DNA sequence: TGCGCCAGCAGCTCGGGGGTGGGGACAGCCGAAGAGACCCAGTACTTC. Translation: CASSSGVGTAEETQYF. Full variable domain (missing parts from reference TRBV5-1 and TRBJ2-5): KAGVTQTPRYLIKTRGQQVTLSCSPISGHRSVSWYQQTPGQGLQFLFEYFSETQRNKGNFPGRFSGRQFSNSRSEMNVSTLELGDSALYLCASSSGVGTAEETQYFGPGTRLLVL.

The genes are TRBV2 and TRBJ2-3, with 11 bases aligning to TRBD2. Germline values: CDR1 SNHLY, CDR2 FYNNEI. With 0 bases clipped from V and 2 bases from J, the junction kept 7 bases outside the gene matches. This CDR3 spans 18 amino acids. CDR3 bases: TGTGCCAGCAGTGAAGCGCAATTAGCGGGAGGGTACACAGATACGCAGTATTTT. Amino acids: CASSEAQLAGGYTDTQYF.

The V call is TRBV29-1, the J call TRBJ2-5; 7 nucleotides line up with TRBD1. The CDR3 loop spans 15 amino acids. V shed 4 bases and J 0 bases; nucleotides not matched to a gene: 8. Germline loops: CDR1 SQVTM, CDR2 ANQGSEA. The CDR3 region is CSVAKGATYQETQYF. The CDR3 DNA sequence: TGCAGCGTTGCTAAGGGGGCCACGTACCAAGAGACCCAGTACTTC.

V is TRBV27 and J is TRBJ2-3; 7 bases match TRBD2. With V trimmed by 2 bases and J by 4 bases, 3 bases remained unmatched. The length of the CDR3 is 14 residues. The V gene's germline CDR1 is MNHEY and CDR2 SMNVEV (reference sequence). The CDR3 DNA is TGTGCCAGCAGTTTACTGCGGGAGTCAGATACGCAGTATTTT. This translates into CASSLLRESDTQYF.

V and J are TRBV5-6 and TRBJ2-7; D possibly corresponds to TRBD2 (6 bases). The V gene lost 5 bases and the J gene lost 3 bases, with 15 bases spanning the gap. The length of the CDR3 is 14 residues. In germline, CDR1 is SGHDT, CDR2 YYEEEE. The CDR3 sequence is CASRKRGAHYEQYF. The CDR3 bases are TGTGCCAGCAGGAAGCGCGGGGCCCACTACGAGCAGTACTTC.

The CDR3 nucleotides are TGTGCCAGCAGCGTAGCACTAAACAGCGGGAGGTACAATGAGCAGTTCTTC. Protein sequence: CASSVALNSGRYNEQFF. V usage is TRBV9 and J usage is TRBJ2-1; 9 nucleotides match TRBD2. After removal of 0 bases from V and 4 bases from J, the junction contained 8 bases not matched to a gene. From germline, CDR1 is SGDLS and CDR2 YYNGEE. The CDR3 covers 17 residues.

V is TRBV7-2 and J is TRBJ1-5; D is perhaps TRBD1 (6 bases). The CDR3 is 13 residues long. V lost 3 bases, J lost 4 bases, and 7 bases lay in between. In germline, CDR1 is SGHTA, CDR2 FQGNSA. CDR3 residues: CASSFGQNQPQHF. In DNA form, the CDR3 reads TGTGCCAGCAGCTTCGGACAGAATCAGCCCCAGCATTTT.

The chain joins TRBV5-4 to TRBJ1-2; 9 bases line up with TRBD1. The CDR3 runs to 15 residues. After removal of 4 bases from V and 4 bases from J, the junction contained 8 bases not matched to a gene. Germline CDR1 reads SGHNT; CDR2 reads YYREEE (reference sequence). CDR3 residues: CASSNGQGWSYGYTF. Written as DNA, the CDR3 is TGTGCCAGCAGCAATGGACAGGGGTGGAGCTATGGCTACACCTTC.

This chain links TRBV6-1 with TRBJ1-2; D not resolved. Germline V gene data show CDR1 as MNHNS and CDR2 as SASEGT. The CDR3 is 14 amino acids. The germline V and J ends were trimmed by 2 bases and 4 bases, with 11 bases remaining between them. The CDR3 sequence is CASSETDWGYGYTF. The CDR3 DNA reads TGTGCCAGCAGTGAAACGGATTGGGGCTATGGCTACACCTTC.

The rearrangement joins TRBV18 to TRBJ1-1, with D unresolved. CDR3 length: 13 residues. CDR1 is KGHSH and CDR2 is LQKENI in the germline V gene. The ends were cut back, 6 bases at V and 7 bases at J, with 15 bases in the middle. CDR3 nucleotides: TGTGCCAGCTCCCAACGCGGGGATTTTGAAGCTTTCTTT. Translating gives CASSQRGDFEAFF.

V gene TRBV2 combines with J gene TRBJ1-2; TRBD1 matches 8 bases. The CDR3 runs 14 residues. Trimming took 4 bases from V and 4 from J; bases not matched to a gene: 5. CDR1 is SNHLY and CDR2 is FYNNEI in the germline V gene. CDR3 DNA sequence: TGTGCCAGCAGTGTCATAGGGACAGGCTATGGCTACACCTTC. It is translated as CASSVIGTGYGYTF.

The V and J genes are TRBV7-8 and TRBJ1-1; D gene uncertain. Germline V gene lookup returns CDR1 SGHVS and CDR2 FQNEAQ. V lost 1 base and J 5 bases, leaving 17 bases between the germline ends. This CDR3 has 16 amino acids. CDR3 region: CASSLGIDHGRTEAFF. CDR3 nucleotide sequence: TGTGCCAGCAGCTTAGGGATCGACCACGGCAGAACTGAAGCTTTCTTT.

The chain links TRBV6-1 to TRBJ2-7, with D perhaps matching TRBD2 (6 bases). This CDR3 is built from 16 residues. V lost 3 bases to trimming and J lost 3 bases, with 18 bases between them. CDR1 is MNHNS, CDR2 SASEGT, per germline. The CDR3 DNA follows: TGTGCCAGCAGTGAGGTCGTAGCGGACCTGCACTACGAGCAGTACTTC. Encoded protein: CASSEVVADLHYEQYF.